This T cell receptor (beta chain) originates from a study of shared clonotypes between healthy human individuals. The CDR3 has 13 residues. The V gene's germline CDR1 is SGHDT and CDR2 YYEEEE. V was clipped by 3 bases and J by 7 bases, with 11 bases between them. When replicate PCRs were run on sorted subsets, they used 150 to 200 ng DNA, about 30,000 T cell genomes. Here immunoSEQ multiplex PCR was the method, and the copy in TCRdb shows in-frame clones only, minus some. The sample shows over 2 million clones, roughly 94% of them seen only once. The J gene is TRBJ1-5, the V gene TRBV5-6; D gene uncertain. Material: naive CD4+ T cells sorted from blood. Noted subset: CD45RA+ positively selected. This TCR derives from a man between 18 and 29 years old in good health. The CDR3 is CASSWELRQPQHF. In nucleotides, the CDR3 is TGTGCCAGCAGCTGGGAGTTGAGGCAGCCCCAGCATTTT.